This section outlines one T cell receptor (beta chain) sequence together with its context. This entry comes from a study of T cell changes during pregnancy in multiple sclerosis. Assay: immunoSEQ multiplex PCR; the TCRdb copy retains only in-frame clones and omits some. The table includes fewer than 60,000 clones, roughly 92% detected once. V gave up 1 base and J gave up 7 bases; unmatched junction bases: 5. Germline loops: CDR1 SEHNR, CDR2 FQNEAQ (reference sequence). The CDR3 consists of 14 residues. This TCR came from a female donor with multiple sclerosis, enrolled in a pregnancy study. This material consisted of CD4+ T cells from peripheral blood mononuclear cells, taken after pregnancy. This rearrangement joins TRBV7-9 to TRBJ1-1, with TRBD1 identical over 8 bases. CDR3 amino acids: CASSLGTGSNEAFF. For the CDR3, the DNA is TGTGCCAGCAGCTTAGGGACAGGGTCTAATGAAGCTTTCTTT.